This TCR beta chain was captured in a study of cytomegalovirus exposure and HLA in healthy donors (dated by TCRdb to about 2017). Study-wide context: According to an earlier analysis of a few hundred of the donors, about 179 million T cells yielded roughly 100 million unique TCR beta sequences and around 280 Gb of sequence data. Donor age, sex, ethnicity and CMV serostatus were compiled alongside the repertoire data. All discovery cohort repertoires had been generated using a single sequencing platform. Rather than using new phenotypic data, the later analysis identified candidate immune exposures from TCR beta sequences and from how often those sequences occurred across donors. In an earlier analysis of roughly 580 of the donors, high-throughput TCR beta sequencing was used to judge whether each TCR beta V gene segment behaved as functional or pseudogenic. The number of typed donors differed by locus: roughly 620-640 for A, B, C, DRB1 and DQB1; 500 to 550 for DQA1; around 610 for DPA1; and 400 to 480 for DPB1. An early release that covered fewer than 800 HLA-typed donors contained approximately 300 gigabases of sequencing data and 75 million to 100 million unique TCR sequences. Among roughly 400 genotyped donors of the cohort, an average of around 250,000 unique TCR beta nucleotide sequences was sequenced per donor, of which roughly 17% were non-productive. To study patterns of TCR occurrence, a later analysis re-analyzed previously published TCR beta repertoires from several hundred donors and added high-resolution HLA genotyping. To predict cytomegalovirus infection status, the study brought together high-throughput TCR immunosequencing, statistical association of individual TCRs with disease status, and machine learning. A later genetic analysis used genome-wide SNP genotypes for about three fifths of the 666 donors, treating that subset as a discovery cohort. The study aimed to test whether signatures of past pathogen exposure could be identified by cataloging public T cell receptors. Of the 300 to 400 genotyped donors, approximately 83% fell in the genetic ancestry cluster associated with self-reported Caucasian donors. The study profiled the T cell repertoires of about 640 subjects by immunosequencing and related them to cytomegalovirus serostatus. HLA typing covered class I and class II loci at four-digit resolution. A few DR-DQ haplotypes were treated as single units for association and clustering because of strong linkage in the cohort. A separate validation cohort of roughly 120 different subjects was used in addition to the 666-subject first cohort. Here is what the overall study found, with its caveats: A later analysis associated about 16,000 TCR beta sequences with specific HLA alleles at a false discovery rate of 0.05. A further reported finding was that TCR beta sequences accurately predicted the HLA-A and HLA-B alleles for most subjects in the first cohort. An association between a missense DCLRE1C variant and V-gene and J-gene trimming of TCR beta chains was found in a later genetic analysis and replicated in an independent cohort. According to a later analysis, parvovirus B19, influenza, CMV and Epstein-Barr virus appeared linked to several top co-occurrence clusters. In the study, around 150 TCR beta chains were listed as associated with cytomegalovirus. Because some donors lacked HLA typing at each locus, the association tests relied only on the typed subset. In a later genetic analysis, fewer N-insertions in productive TCRs were reported among donors in an Asian-associated ancestry cluster than the roughly 640-donor mean. Most TCR sequences were observed very rarely across donors, whereas some public TCRs were present in many individuals. The earlier analysis of 450 to 700 of the donors excluded over 15 rarely observed V segments, including chromosome 9 orphons, because counts were too low. Assigning TCR associations to individual alleles was difficult when HLA alleles, especially DR and DQ, strongly co-occurred. The authors suggested that the approach could potentially be generalized to other disease states and immunological phenotypes. Correlated functional status among segregating V segments might reflect linkage disequilibrium, but an unknown experimental factor could not be ruled out. According to a later analysis, TCR association rates differed among HLA loci, with DRB1 alleles showing the most associated TCRs and HLA-C alleles showing the fewest. A later analysis found that most CMV-associated TCR beta chains appeared HLA-restricted, with HLA associations seemingly driven largely by CMV exposure. In an earlier analysis of about 550 of the donors, most TCR beta V segments were observed in productive rearrangements about 90% or about 30% of the time, broadly matching IMGT annotations. Some IMGT-functional V segments, including TRBV6-2 and TRBV6-3, could not be told apart with the 87-base-pair reads, so those segments were excluded. In vitro tests confirmed that three of the cytomegalovirus-associated TCR beta chains recognize cytomegalovirus antigens. The sequencing pipeline was judged likely to have produced a cluster of highly shared sequence variants as a technical artifact. Compared with equally common non-associated chains, HLA-associated TCR beta chains in a later analysis were more clonally expanded and had lower generation probabilities. The only immune exposure information available for the cohort was CMV serostatus. This cohort had only TCR beta chains sequenced, and the lack of alpha or paired-chain data limited which features could be detected. Sequencing depth was assumed to be roughly uniform across donors in the presence/absence analyses, though that assumption may not hold. Cytomegalovirus status was reported to be diagnosed by the classifier with high specificity and sensitivity in both the original and validation cohorts.

The cohort consisted of some 670 healthy bone marrow donors. Cohort members were all nominally healthy when sampled, although unrecorded immune exposures were likely present. The donor tested CMV seropositive, placing the donor among the 289 seropositive members of the cohort. Every donor gave a peripheral blood sample, and the peripheral blood mononuclear cells from that sample were used for TCR beta sequencing. The Qiagen DNeasy Blood Extraction Kit was used to extract genomic DNA from the blood cell samples. For this clone: Its antigen has not been determined. Base qualities are not recorded, but no much larger clone differs from it by a single base.

Via the germline V gene, CDR1 is KGHSH and CDR2 LQKENI. V loses 0 bases, J loses 7 bases, and the germline ends lie 11 bases apart. The CDR3 has 14 amino acids, counting the end cysteine and phenylalanine. CDR3 DNA only is kept here, 42 bases in frame from base 1. Receptor libraries were prepared by the immunoSEQ multiplex PCR assay. The multiplex PCR relied on a mix of 60 forward primers for TCR Vbeta segments and 13 reverse primers for TCR Jbeta segments. Amplification of the CDR3 region of rearranged TCR beta genes was performed with a multiplex PCR assay on genomic DNA. Amplified TCR beta libraries were sequenced as 87-base-pair reads on the Illumina HiSeq System. On the authors' methods: Across the roughly 640 repertoires, a later analysis counted about 81 million unique TCR beta chains, 9 million to 14 million of which were shared by at least two donors. Raw reads were error-corrected and collapsed into unique sequences by a nearest-neighbor algorithm in which closely related sequences were merged to remove PCR and sequencing errors. Alignment of CDR3 sequences to IMGT reference sequences was used to assign V, D and J gene segments. For a sequence to be retained, a match of at least six nucleotides was required to both a V gene segment and a J gene segment. A rearrangement counted as productive if the CDR3 had no stop codons and remained in frame with V and J, and every other rearrangement counted as non-productive. Following IMGT convention, CDR3 was defined as the stretch from the second conserved V-encoded cysteine up to the conserved J-encoded phenylalanine. Sequences without an unambiguous match to a single V gene segment were excluded from the earlier analysis of about 600 of the donors. An earlier analysis of a few hundred of the donors called V segments functional above 56.7% productive rearrangements and segregating when the between-donor standard deviation exceeded 5%. A statistical classification framework was built for diagnosing cytomegalovirus status from the catalog of TCR beta chain sequences. V and J gene assignment, in a later analysis, came from comparing TCR nucleotide sequences with IMGT/GENE-DB human TR gene sequences. A later analysis assigned CDR3 sequences and most-parsimonious VDJ recombination scenarios with the TCRdist pipeline. In a later analysis, each TCR beta chain was defined by its CDR3 amino acid sequence together with its V-gene family, and reads without a unique V-gene family were excluded. A later analysis removed several hundred highly shared, low-generation-probability nucleotide sequences to deal with suspected cross-contamination and a sequencing artifact. A later analysis calculated a clonal expansion index for each public chain from normalized within-repertoire ranks of inferred template counts. In a later analysis, generation probabilities were computed with a VDJ recombination model fitted to out-of-frame rearrangements, and the resulting probabilities were checked against IGoR. In a later analysis, hypergeometric tests were used to score TCR-TCR, TCR-HLA and TCR-CMV co-occurrence, with a repertoire-size bias correction applied to TCR pairs. To estimate false discovery rates, a later analysis permuted the HLA or CMV assignments 20 times. In a later analysis, co-occurring TCRs were grouped using DBSCAN, and TCRdist sequence similarity was added for clustering within HLA-allele-positive subsets. Co-occurrence clustering excluded repertoires with fewer than 30,000 or more than 120,000 public chains, plus five with anomalous nucleotide sharing. In its TCRdb copy, this immuneACCESS table keeps in-frame sequences only and misses some clones. Where compared with another copy, unresolved V genes explain less than half of these, and the others have no known cause. V and J calls and clone size are given by that table; D and trimming were obtained from the DNA. The sample data list roughly 100,000 clones, and 65% to 85% of these were observed just once. About 4.1% of the sample goes to the ten largest clones.

In this chain, TRBV18 is recombined with TRBJ2-3; TRBD2 might be the D gene, on 5 matching bases. The source of this sequence is a man between 45 and 60 years old in good health and CMV-seropositive. Sequencing was done on a sample of PBMCs. The bases read TGTGCCAGCTCACCACCCGCAGCGGCAAATACGCAGTATTTT. Translated, this is CASSPPAAANTQYF. Extended through the reference TRBV18 and TRBJ2-3 proteins, this CDR3 yields the full variable domain: NAGVMQNPRHLVRRRGQEARLRCSPMKGHSHVYWYRQLPEEGLKFMVYLQKENIIDESGMPKERFSAEFPKEGPSILRIQQVVRGDSAAYFCASSPPAAANTQYFGPGTRLTVL.